This entry lists 8 T cell receptor beta chains sequenced from one sample in a study of CD8 T cells in Susac syndrome. An amount of RNA that ranged from roughly 0.45 to 1 ug was reverse transcribed with random hexamers. TCRdb called the immunoSEQ multiplex PCR reads again in MiXCR, with one record for every CDR3 protein. The table lists about 140,000 distinct CDR3 sequences, 94% of them singletons, with roughly 0.29% in the top ten. The sequencing sample was made of CD8+ T cells from PBMCs. The receptors originated from a human donor in good health.

In this sample, this clonotype turned up a few times. The V call is TRBV18, the J call TRBJ2-7; D not resolved. CDR1 and CDR2 (germline): KGHSH, LQKENI. V was trimmed by 2 bases and J by 0 bases, leaving 5 bases between them. CDR3 length equals 13 residues. CDR3: CASSPSPSYEQYF. The DNA of the CDR3 is TGTGCCAGCTCACCAAGCCCCTCCTACGAGCAGTACTTC.

The chain's CDR3 is CASSSTSNTEAFF. The CDR3 DNA reads TGTGCCAGCAGCTCAACATCGAACACTGAAGCTTTCTTT. The chain is built from TRBV7-6 and TRBJ1-1; D remains ambiguous. The V end lost 4 bases, the J end lost 1 base, and 7 bases lay between the germline ends. Germline lookup yields CDR1 SGHVS and CDR2 FNYEAQ. The CDR3 runs to 13 residues.

The chain couples TRBV20-1 to TRBJ2-1, with 9 bases matching TRBD2. This CDR3 has 16 amino acids. Looked up from germline, CDR1 is DFQATT and CDR2 is SNEGSKA (reference sequence). After removal of 6 bases from V and 0 bases from J, the junction contained 9 bases not matched to a gene. CDR3 loop: CSAPGREGPSYNEQFF. The CDR3 DNA reads TGCAGTGCCCCGGGGCGGGAGGGACCCTCCTACAATGAGCAGTTCTTC.

V gene TRBV30 combines with J gene TRBJ2-7, with D possibly matching TRBD2 (6 bases). V lost 2 bases and J 3 bases, leaving 17 bases between the germline ends. Germline-derived CDR1 and CDR2 are GTSNPN and SVGIG (reference sequence). The CDR3 runs to 15 residues. For the CDR3, the DNA is TGTGCCTGGAGTAGGCCCCGCGGGATGGGCTACGAGCAGTACTTC. This sequence encodes CAWSRPRGMGYEQYF.

The chain recombines TRBV27 with TRBJ1-2; tentative D call: TRBD1 (5 bases). The germline V gene has CDR1 MNHEY and CDR2 SMNVEV (reference sequence). The CDR3 totals 13 residues. V lost 4 bases and J 7 bases, leaving 13 bases between the germline ends. CDR3 sequence: CASSWGELSGYTF. In nucleotides, the CDR3 is TGTGCCAGCAGTTGGGGGGAGTTATCTGGCTACACCTTC.

J is TRBJ1-1 and V is TRBV25-1; the match to TRBD1 covers 9 bases. Germline V lookup: CDR1 MGHDK, CDR2 SYGVNS. The CDR3 has 13 residues. The ends lost 4 bases at V and 4 bases at J; junction bases unmatched: 1. The CDR3 DNA reads as TGTGCCAGCAGTGGGACAGGGGCCACTGAAGCTTTCTTT. The encoded protein is CASSGTGATEAFF.

The chain recombines TRBV28 with TRBJ2-1; the D gene is possibly TRBD2 (6 bases). The CDR3 contains 15 residues. V was pared by 3 bases and J by 0 bases, with 9 bases between. The V gene's germline CDR1 is MDHEN and CDR2 SYDVKM. CDR3 amino acids: CASSFRGISYNEQFF. The DNA for the CDR3 is TGTGCCAGCAGTTTTCGGGGGATCTCCTACAATGAGCAGTTCTTC.

The chain is built from TRBV27 and TRBJ2-3; D unresolved. The CDR3 is made up of 13 amino acids. Germline CDR1 is MNHEY and CDR2 is SMNVEV (reference sequence). Trimming removed 7 bases from V and 3 bases from J, with 11 bases in between. The CDR3 loop is CASTPFPTDTQYF. In DNA, the CDR3 is TGTGCCAGCACCCCGTTTCCGACAGATACGCAGTATTTT.